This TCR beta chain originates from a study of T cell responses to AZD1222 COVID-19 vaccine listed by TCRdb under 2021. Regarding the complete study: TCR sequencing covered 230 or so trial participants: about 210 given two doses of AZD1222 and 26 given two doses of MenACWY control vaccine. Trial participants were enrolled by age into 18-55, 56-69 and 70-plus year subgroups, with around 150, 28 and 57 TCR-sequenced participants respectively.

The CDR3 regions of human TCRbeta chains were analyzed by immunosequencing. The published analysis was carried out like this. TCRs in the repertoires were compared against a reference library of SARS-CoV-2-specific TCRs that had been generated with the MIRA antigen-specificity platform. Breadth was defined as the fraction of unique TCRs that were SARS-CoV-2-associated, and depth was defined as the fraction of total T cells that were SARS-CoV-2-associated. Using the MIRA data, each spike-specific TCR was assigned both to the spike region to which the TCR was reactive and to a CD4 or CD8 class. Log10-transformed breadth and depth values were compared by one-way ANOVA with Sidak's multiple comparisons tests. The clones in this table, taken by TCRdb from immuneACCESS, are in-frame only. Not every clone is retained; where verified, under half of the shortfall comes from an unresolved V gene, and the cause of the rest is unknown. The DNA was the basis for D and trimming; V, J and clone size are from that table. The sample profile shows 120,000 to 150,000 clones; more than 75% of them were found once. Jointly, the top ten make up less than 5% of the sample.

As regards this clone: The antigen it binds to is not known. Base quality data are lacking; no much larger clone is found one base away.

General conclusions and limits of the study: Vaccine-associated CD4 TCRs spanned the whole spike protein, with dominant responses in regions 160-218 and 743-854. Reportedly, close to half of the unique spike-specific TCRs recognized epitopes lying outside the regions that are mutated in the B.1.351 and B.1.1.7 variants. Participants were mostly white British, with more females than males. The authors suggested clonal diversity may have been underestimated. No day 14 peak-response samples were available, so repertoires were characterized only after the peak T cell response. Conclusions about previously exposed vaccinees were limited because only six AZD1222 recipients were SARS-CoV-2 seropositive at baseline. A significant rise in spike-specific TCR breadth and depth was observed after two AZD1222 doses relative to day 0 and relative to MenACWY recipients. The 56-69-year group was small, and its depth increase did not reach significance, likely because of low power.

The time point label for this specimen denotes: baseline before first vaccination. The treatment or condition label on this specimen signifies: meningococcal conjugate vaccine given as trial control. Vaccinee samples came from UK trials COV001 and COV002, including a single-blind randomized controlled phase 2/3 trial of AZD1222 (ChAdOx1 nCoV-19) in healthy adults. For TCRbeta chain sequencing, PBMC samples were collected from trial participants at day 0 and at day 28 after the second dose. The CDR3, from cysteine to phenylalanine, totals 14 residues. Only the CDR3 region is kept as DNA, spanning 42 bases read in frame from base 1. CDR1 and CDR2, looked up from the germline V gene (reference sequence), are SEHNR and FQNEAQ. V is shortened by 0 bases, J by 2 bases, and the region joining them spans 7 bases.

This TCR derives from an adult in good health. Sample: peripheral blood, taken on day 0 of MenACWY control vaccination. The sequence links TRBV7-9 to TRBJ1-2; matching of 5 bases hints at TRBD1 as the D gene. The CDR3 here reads CASSLAPGNYGYTF. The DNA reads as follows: TGTGCCAGCAGCTTAGCTCCAGGGAACTATGGCTACACCTTC.